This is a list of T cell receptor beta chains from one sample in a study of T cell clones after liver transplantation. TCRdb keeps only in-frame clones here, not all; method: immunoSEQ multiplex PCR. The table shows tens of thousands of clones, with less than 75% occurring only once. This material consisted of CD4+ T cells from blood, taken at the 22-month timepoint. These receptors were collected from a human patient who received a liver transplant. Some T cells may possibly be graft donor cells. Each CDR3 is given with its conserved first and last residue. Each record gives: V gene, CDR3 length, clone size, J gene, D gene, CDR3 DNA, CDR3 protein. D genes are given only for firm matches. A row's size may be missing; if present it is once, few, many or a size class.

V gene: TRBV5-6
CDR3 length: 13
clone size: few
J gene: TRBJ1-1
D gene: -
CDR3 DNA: TGTGCCAGCAGCTTGGTAGGCTTTGGAGGGGCTTTCTTT
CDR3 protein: CASSLVGFGGAFF

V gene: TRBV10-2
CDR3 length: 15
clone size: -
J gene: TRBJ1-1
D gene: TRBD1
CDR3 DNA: TGCGCCAGCAGGGACCTTTACAGGGGGAACACTGAAGCTTTCTTT
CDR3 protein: CASRDLYRGNTEAFF

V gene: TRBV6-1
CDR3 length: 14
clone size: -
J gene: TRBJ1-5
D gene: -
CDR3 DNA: TGTGCCAGCAGTGCCGGGGGCCGCAATCAGCCCCAGCATTTT
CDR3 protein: CASSAGGRNQPQHF

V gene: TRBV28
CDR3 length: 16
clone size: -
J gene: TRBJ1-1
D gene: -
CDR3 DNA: TGTGCCAGCAGTTTATCTCTAGGACAGATGAACACTGAAGCTTTCTTT
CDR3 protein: CASSLSLGQMNTEAFF

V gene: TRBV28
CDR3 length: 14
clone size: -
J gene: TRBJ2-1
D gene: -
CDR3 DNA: TGTGCCAGCGGGGCAGAGTTTACCGGGAATGAGCAGTTCTTC
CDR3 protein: CASGAEFTGNEQFF

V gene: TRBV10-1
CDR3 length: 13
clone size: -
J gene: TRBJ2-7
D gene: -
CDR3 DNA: TGCGCCAGCAGTGATACTCTGGGAATCGAGCAGTACTTC
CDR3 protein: CASSDTLGIEQYF

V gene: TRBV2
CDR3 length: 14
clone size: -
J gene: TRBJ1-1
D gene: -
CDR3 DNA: TGTGCCAGCAGTAGAAACTCTCAGGAGGCTGAAGCTTTCTTT
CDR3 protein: CASSRNSQEAEAFF

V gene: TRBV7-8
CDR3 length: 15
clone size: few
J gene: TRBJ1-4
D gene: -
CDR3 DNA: TGTGCCAGCAGCGATCGGCGGCTCGTTAATGAAAAACTGTTTTTT
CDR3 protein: CASSDRRLVNEKLFF

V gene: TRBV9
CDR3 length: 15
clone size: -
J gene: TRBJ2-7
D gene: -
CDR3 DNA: TGTGCCAGCAGCGTCTCTAATTACCCCACCTACGAGCAGTACTTC
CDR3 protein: CASSVSNYPTYEQYF

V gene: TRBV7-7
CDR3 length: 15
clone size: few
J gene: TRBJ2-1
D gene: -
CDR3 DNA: TGTGCTAGCAGCTTAGGGGCAGGGCCTTTGGATGAGCAGTTCTTC
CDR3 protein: CASSLGAGPLDEQFF

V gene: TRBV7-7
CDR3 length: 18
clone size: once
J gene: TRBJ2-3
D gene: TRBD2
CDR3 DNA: TGTGCTAGCAGCTTAGGGACTAGCGGGGGAACTAGCACAGATACGCAGTATTTT
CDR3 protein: CASSLGTSGGTSTDTQYF

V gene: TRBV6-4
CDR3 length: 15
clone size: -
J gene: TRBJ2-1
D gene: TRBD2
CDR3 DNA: TGTGCCAGCAGCACCGTGGCGGGGGTTGATAATGAGCAGTTCTTC
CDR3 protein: CASSTVAGVDNEQFF

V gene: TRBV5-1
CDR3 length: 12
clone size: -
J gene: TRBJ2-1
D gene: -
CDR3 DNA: TGCGCCAGCAGCTTGGGGTCAGGGAGTCGGTTCTTC
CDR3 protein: CASSLGSGSRFF

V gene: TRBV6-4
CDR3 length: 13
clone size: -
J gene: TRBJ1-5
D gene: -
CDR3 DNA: TGTGCCAGCAGTGAAGGCGGACATCAGCCCCAGCATTTT
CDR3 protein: CASSEGGHQPQHF

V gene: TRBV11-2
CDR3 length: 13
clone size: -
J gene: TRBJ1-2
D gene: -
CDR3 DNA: TGTGCCAGCAGCCAGGGCCGGTTGGATGGCTACACCTTC
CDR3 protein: CASSQGRLDGYTF

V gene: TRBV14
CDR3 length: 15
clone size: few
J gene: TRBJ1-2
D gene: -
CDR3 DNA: TGTGCCAGCAGCCAAGCGGGCTCCCACGGCTATGGCTACACCTTC
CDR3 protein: CASSQAGSHGYGYTF

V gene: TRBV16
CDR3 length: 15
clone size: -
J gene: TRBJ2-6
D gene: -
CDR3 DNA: TGTGCCAGCAGCCCGGACAGCTCTGGGGCCAACGTCCTGACTTTC
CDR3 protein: CASSPDSSGANVLTF

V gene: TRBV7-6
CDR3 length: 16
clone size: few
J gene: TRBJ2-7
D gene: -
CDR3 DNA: TGTGCCAGCAGCTACTCCGCGGACAGAGAATCCTACGAGCAGTACTTC
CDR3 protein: CASSYSADRESYEQYF

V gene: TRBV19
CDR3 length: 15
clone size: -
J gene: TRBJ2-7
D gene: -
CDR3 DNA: TGTGCCAGTAGTCCCCAAGCTTACCTCGACTACGAGCAGTACTTC
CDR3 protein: CASSPQAYLDYEQYF

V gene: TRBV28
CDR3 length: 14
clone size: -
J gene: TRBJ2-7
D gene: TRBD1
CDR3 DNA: TGTGCCAGCAGTCCCTTGACAGGGTACAACGAGCAGTACTTC
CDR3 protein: CASSPLTGYNEQYF

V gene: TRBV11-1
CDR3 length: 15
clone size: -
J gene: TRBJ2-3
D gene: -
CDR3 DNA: TGTGCCAGCAGCGTTAGTCCGAGGGTTTCCAATACGCAGTATTTT
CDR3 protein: CASSVSPRVSNTQYF

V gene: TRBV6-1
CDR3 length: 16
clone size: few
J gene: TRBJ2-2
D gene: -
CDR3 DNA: TGTGCCAGCAGTGGTTCGGGGGGCCGGGGCACCGGGGAGCTGTTTTTT
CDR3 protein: CASSGSGGRGTGELFF

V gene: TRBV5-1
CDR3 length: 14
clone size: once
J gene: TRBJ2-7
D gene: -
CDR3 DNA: TGCGCCAGCAGCTTGGGGACAGCCTCCTACGAGCAGTACTTC
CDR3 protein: CASSLGTASYEQYF

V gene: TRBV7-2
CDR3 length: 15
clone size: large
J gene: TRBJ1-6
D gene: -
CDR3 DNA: TGTGCCAGCAGCCCCCCGAGAGGGAGGGATTCACCCCTCCACTTT
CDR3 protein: CASSPPRGRDSPLHF

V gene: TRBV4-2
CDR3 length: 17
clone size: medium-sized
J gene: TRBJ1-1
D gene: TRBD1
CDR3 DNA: TGTGCCAGCAGCCAAGAAGTCCCCGCAGGGGGAAACACTGAAGCTTTCTTT
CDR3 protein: CASSQEVPAGGNTEAFF

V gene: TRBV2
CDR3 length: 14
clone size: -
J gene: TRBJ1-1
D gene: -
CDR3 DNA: TGTGCCAGCAGTCCGCAGGGGCGGGGGACTGAAGCTTTCTTT
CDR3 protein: CASSPQGRGTEAFF

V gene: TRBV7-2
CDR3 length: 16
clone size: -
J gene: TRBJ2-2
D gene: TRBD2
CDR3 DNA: TGTGCCAGCAGCCGCGGGGGGGCCCGGGACACCGGGGAGCTGTTTTTT
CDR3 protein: CASSRGGARDTGELFF

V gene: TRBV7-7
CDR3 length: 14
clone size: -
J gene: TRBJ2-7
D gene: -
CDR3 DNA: TGTGCTAGCAGCTTATCGGACAGTGCCTACGAGCAGTACTTC
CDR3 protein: CASSLSDSAYEQYF

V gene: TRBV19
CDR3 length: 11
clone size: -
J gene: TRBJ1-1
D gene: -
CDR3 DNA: TGTGCCAGTAGGTGGGACACTGAAGCTTTCTTT
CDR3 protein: CASRWDTEAFF

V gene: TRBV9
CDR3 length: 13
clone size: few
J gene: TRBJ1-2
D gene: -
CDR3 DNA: TGTGCCAGCAGTGGTCTCGGGACACGCGGCTACACCTTC
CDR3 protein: CASSGLGTRGYTF

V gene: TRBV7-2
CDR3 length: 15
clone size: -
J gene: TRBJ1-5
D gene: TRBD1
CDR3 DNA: TGTGCCAGCAGCTTAAACCAGGGGGGCAATCAGCCCCAGCATTTT
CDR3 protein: CASSLNQGGNQPQHF

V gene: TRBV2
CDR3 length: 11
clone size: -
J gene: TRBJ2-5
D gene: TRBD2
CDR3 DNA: TGTGCCGGGGGACTACAAGAGACCCAGTACTTC
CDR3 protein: CAGGLQETQYF

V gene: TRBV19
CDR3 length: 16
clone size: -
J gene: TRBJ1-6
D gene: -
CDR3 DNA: TGTGCCAGTAGTATCACATTGGGGAGTTATAATTCACCCCTCCACTTT
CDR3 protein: CASSITLGSYNSPLHF

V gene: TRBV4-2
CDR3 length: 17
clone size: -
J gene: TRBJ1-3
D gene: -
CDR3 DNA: TGTGCCAGCAGCCAAGTGGGATACAGGCCCTCTGGAAACACCATATATTTT
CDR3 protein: CASSQVGYRPSGNTIYF

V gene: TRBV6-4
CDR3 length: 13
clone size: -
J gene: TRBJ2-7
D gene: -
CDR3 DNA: TGTGCCAGCAACTCGAAGGCGGCCTACGAGCAGTACTTC
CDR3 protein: CASNSKAAYEQYF

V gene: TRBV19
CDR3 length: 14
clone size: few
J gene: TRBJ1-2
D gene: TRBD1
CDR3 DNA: TGTGCCAGTACCACCACAGGGGGCAGCTATGGCTACACCTTC
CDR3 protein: CASTTTGGSYGYTF

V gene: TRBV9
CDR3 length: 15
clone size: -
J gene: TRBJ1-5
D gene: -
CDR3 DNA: TGTGCCAGCAGCGTAGGGGGGCAGAGTAATCAGCCCCAGCATTTT
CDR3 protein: CASSVGGQSNQPQHF

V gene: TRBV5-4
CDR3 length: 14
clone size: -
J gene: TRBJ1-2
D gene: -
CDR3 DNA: TGTGCCAGCAGCTGGGAAAAGGGGTCGGGCGGCTACACCTTC
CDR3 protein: CASSWEKGSGGYTF

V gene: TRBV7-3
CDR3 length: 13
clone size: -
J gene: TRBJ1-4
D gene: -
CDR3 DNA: TGTGCCAGCAGCTTAGAGTATCGGGAAAAACTGTTTTTT
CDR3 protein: CASSLEYREKLFF

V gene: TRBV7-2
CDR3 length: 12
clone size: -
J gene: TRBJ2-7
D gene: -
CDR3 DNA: TGTGCCAGCAGCTCACAGGTTTCCGAGCAGTACTTC
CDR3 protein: CASSSQVSEQYF

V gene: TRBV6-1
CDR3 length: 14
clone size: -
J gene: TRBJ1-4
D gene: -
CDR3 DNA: TGTGCCAGCAGTGAAGCGTGGAGGGTAGAAAAACTGTTTTTT
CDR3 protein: CASSEAWRVEKLFF

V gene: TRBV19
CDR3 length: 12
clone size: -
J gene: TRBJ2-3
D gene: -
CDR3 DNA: TGTGCCAGTAGTTTCCACACAGATACGCAGTATTTT
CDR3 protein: CASSFHTDTQYF

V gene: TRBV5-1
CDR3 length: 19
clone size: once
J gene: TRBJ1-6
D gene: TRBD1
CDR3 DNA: TGCGCCAGCAGCCCTGGCGGGACAGGTCCCAGGGCCTATAATTCACCCCTCCACTTT
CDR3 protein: CASSPGGTGPRAYNSPLHF

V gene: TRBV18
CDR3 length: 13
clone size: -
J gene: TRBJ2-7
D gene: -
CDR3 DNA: TGTGCCAGCTCACCCAGAGGGGGCTACGAGCAGTACTTC
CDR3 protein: CASSPRGGYEQYF

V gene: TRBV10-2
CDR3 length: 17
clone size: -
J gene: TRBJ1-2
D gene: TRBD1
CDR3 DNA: TGCGCCAGCAGTGATAGGACAGGGCCGTTCCCCCCCCCGGGCTACACCTTC
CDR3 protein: CASSDRTGPFPPPGYTF

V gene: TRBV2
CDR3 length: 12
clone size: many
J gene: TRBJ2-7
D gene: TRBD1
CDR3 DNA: TGTGCCAGCAGCCAAGGGACAGGGCGCGAATACTTC
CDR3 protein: CASSQGTGREYF

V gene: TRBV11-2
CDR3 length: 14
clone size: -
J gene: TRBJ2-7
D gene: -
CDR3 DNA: TGTGCCAGCAGCTTAGATGAGGGGGCCTACGAGCAGTACTTC
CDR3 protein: CASSLDEGAYEQYF

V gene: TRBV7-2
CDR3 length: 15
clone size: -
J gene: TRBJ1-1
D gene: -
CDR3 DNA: TGTGCCAGCAGCTTAGTGGCCAACAGGGACACTGAAGCTTTCTTT
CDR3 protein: CASSLVANRDTEAFF

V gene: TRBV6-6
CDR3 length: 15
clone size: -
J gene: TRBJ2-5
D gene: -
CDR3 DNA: TGTGCCAGCAGCCTTCAGGGGCGGGGGCAAGAGACCCAGTACTTC
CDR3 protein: CASSLQGRGQETQYF

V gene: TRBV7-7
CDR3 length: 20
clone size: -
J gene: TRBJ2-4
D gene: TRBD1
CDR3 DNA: TGTGCTAGCAGCCCCGTACTATTAGACAGGGGCCCCTCGAATGGAAACATTCAGTACTTC
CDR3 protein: CASSPVLLDRGPSNGNIQYF

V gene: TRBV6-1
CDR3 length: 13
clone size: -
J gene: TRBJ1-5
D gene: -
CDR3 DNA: TGTGCCAGCAGTGAGACGGCAAATCAGCCCCAGCATTTT
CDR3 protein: CASSETANQPQHF

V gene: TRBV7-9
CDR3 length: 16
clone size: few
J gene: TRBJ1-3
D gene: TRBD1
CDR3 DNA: TGTGCCAGCAGCTTAGATGGTACAGGGGCTGGAAACACCATATATTTT
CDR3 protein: CASSLDGTGAGNTIYF

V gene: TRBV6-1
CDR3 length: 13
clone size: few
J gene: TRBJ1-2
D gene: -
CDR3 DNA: TGTGCCAGCAGTGAGTCGGGGGAAGGGTTGAACACCTTC
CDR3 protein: CASSESGEGLNTF